One sample yielded the 31 T cell receptor beta chains listed below, sequenced in a study of shared clonotypes between healthy human individuals (TCRdb year 2020). Receptors were amplified or captured by the immunoSEQ multiplex PCR assay. What TCRdb holds here is the immuneACCESS table cut down to in-frame rearrangements. Part of the clones is not present; checked against another copy, under half of the missing clones reflect an unresolved V gene, and the others are unexplained. Present in this sample are about 180,000 clones, just under 95% of which were seen just once. More than 0.06% of the sample lies in the top ten. What was sequenced was naive CD4+ T cells sorted from blood. The cell subset or site tag for this specimen amounts to: CD45RA+ positively selected. Receptor source: a woman between 25 and 40 years old in good health.

J is TRBJ2-3 and V is TRBV18; D is perhaps TRBD1 (5 bases). CDR3 size: 15 residues. Germline V lookup: CDR1 KGHSH, CDR2 LQKENI. V lost 3 bases to trimming and J lost 1 base, with 11 bases between them. Here the CDR3 reads CASSPIQGRTDTQYF. The CDR3 DNA sequence: TGTGCCAGCTCACCGATCCAGGGCCGCACAGATACGCAGTATTTT.

This clone was recorded only once. The chain joins TRBV11-2 to TRBJ2-4, with 7 positions matching TRBD2. The V and J ends lost 1 base and 8 bases, in that order; junction bases with no gene match: 14. The CDR3 totals 17 residues. Germline V gene lookup returns CDR1 SGHAT and CDR2 FQNNGV. In nucleotides, the CDR3 is TGTGCCAGCAGCTTAGGAGAGCCTAGCGGCCATGGGGACATTCAGTACTTC. It encodes CASSLGEPSGHGDIQYF.

The chain joins TRBV9 to TRBJ1-3; TRBD1 might be the D (6 bases). Germline V gives CDR1 SGDLS, CDR2 YYNGEE. The CDR3 is 15 amino acids. Between the trimmed V and J ends, which lost 0 bases and 4 bases, there was a span of 11 bases. The CDR3 nucleotides read TGTGCCAGCAGCGTAGGGGACACGTTAGGAAACACCATATATTTT. This gives the protein CASSVGDTLGNTIYF.

This clone was detected only once. The rearrangement joins TRBV18 to TRBJ1-3; TRBD1 matches at 11 bases. The CDR3 extends over 13 amino acids. Germline loops: CDR1 KGHSH, CDR2 LQKENI. J lost 12 bases, V lost 6 bases, and 7 bases had no gene match. The CDR3 region has the DNA TGTGCCAGCTCCTCGGACAGGGGGCTCGTCATATATTTT. Its protein product is CASSSDRGLVIYF.

With respect to this clone: Other DNA sequences in the sample encode the same CDR3. The rearrangement links TRBV30 to TRBJ1-1; D call uncertain. From germline, CDR1 is GTSNPN and CDR2 SVGIG (reference sequence). The CDR3 length is 13 residues. V was pared by 0 bases and J by 4 bases, with 9 bases between. The CDR3 sequence: CAWSVRSGTEAFF. The CDR3 DNA sequence: TGTGCCTGGAGTGTACGTTCCGGCACTGAAGCTTTCTTT. Full variable domain (outside the CDR3, taken from reference TRBV30 and TRBJ1-1): SQTIHQWPATLVQPVGSPLSLECTVEGTSNPNLYWYRQAAGRGLQLLFYSVGIGQISSEVPQNLSASRPQDRQFILSSKKLLLSDSGFYLCAWSVRSGTEAFFGQGTRLTVV.

The chain carries TRBV5-4 and TRBJ2-7, with 10 bases lining up with TRBD2. Per germline, CDR1 SGHNT and CDR2 YYREEE (reference sequence). J was trimmed by 0 bases and V by 4 bases; bases with no gene match: 7. This CDR3 is 16 amino acids long. In nucleotides, the CDR3 is TGTGCCAGCAGCCCCGGACTAGCGGAGAGCTCCTACGAGCAGTACTTC. This codes for CASSPGLAESSYEQYF.

The chain joins TRBV7-9 to TRBJ2-7; 10 nucleotides match TRBD1. Germline assignment: CDR1 SEHNR and CDR2 FQNEAQ (reference sequence). The V gene end was trimmed by 6 bases and the J gene end by 3 bases; junction bases not matched to a gene: 5. The CDR3 is made up of 14 amino acids. The CDR3 region has the DNA TGTGCCAGCAGTTCCGGGACAGGGGTCTACGAGCAGTACTTC. Encoded protein: CASSSGTGVYEQYF.

V and J are TRBV19 and TRBJ2-1, with TRBD2 identical over 10 bases. The ends lost 3 bases at V and 0 bases at J; junction bases unmatched: 2. CDR1 is LNHDA and CDR2 is SQIVND in the germline V gene (reference sequence). The CDR3 is 16 amino acids. The CDR3 sequence: CASSMASGSSYNEQFF. CDR3 DNA sequence: TGTGCCAGTAGTATGGCTAGCGGGAGCTCCTACAATGAGCAGTTCTTC.

CDR3 loop: CASSRQGLAGAYNEQFF. CDR3 nucleotide sequence: TGCGCCAGCAGCCGACAGGGACTAGCGGGAGCCTACAATGAGCAGTTCTTC. The V gene is TRBV4-1, the J gene TRBJ2-1; 14 bases map to TRBD2. V was pared by 4 bases and J by 2 bases, with 4 bases of the junction left unmatched. CDR1 and CDR2 (germline): MGHRA, YSYEKL. This CDR3 spans 17 amino acids.

Concerning this clone: The junction and the germline gene differ at one end; a read error may be behind it. CDR3 region: CASSELGAAGGF. The DNA of the CDR3 is TGTGCCAGCAGTGAACTAGGAGCCGCCGGTGGCTTT. This rearrangement joins TRBV2 to TRBJ1-1; D unresolved. CDR3 length equals 12 residues. Germline loops: CDR1 SNHLY, CDR2 FYNNEI.

The chain uses TRBV9 and TRBJ2-5; possible D gene TRBD2, 6 bases. The V and J ends lost 4 bases and 4 bases respectively, with 20 bases between them. Germline lookup yields CDR1 SGDLS and CDR2 YYNGEE. The CDR3 is made up of 16 amino acids. The CDR3 spells CASSSAGTPGRETQYF. The CDR3 region has the DNA TGTGCCAGCAGCTCTGCCGGGACCCCCGGGAGAGAGACCCAGTACTTC.

The V and J genes are TRBV7-9 and TRBJ2-5; 8 bases match TRBD1. This CDR3 has 17 amino acids. Germline V gene data show CDR1 as SEHNR and CDR2 as FQNEAQ (reference sequence). V was pared by 5 bases and J by 1 base, with 12 bases of the junction left unmatched. The CDR3 DNA sequence: TGTGCCAGCAGCCGCAGGGGGCTCGGAGACATCCAAGAGACCCAGTACTTC. It yields the protein CASSRRGLGDIQETQYF.

The rearrangement links TRBV6-1 to TRBJ1-1, with D perhaps matching TRBD1 (5 bases). The ends were cut back, 6 bases at V and 4 bases at J, with 12 bases in the middle. The CDR3 has 13 amino acids. Germline V gene data show CDR1 as MNHNS and CDR2 as SASEGT. CDR3 region: CASRRMGGTEAFF. DNA for the CDR3: TGTGCCAGCAGGAGGATGGGGGGCACTGAAGCTTTCTTT.

The gene calls are TRBV5-1 and TRBJ2-2; D is unresolved. This CDR3 spans 14 amino acids. Trimming took off 0 bases at V and 0 bases at J, with 3 bases between the two ends. Germline-derived CDR1 and CDR2 are SGHRS and YFSETQ. The DNA of the CDR3 is TGCGCCAGCAGCTTGGAGTCGAACACCGGGGAGCTGTTTTTT. This codes for CASSLESNTGELFF.

V usage is TRBV5-6 and J usage is TRBJ2-7, with 11 positions matching TRBD2. V gave up 3 bases and J gave up 7 bases; unmatched junction bases: 9. The germline gives CDR1 SGHDT, CDR2 YYEEEE. The length of the CDR3 is 15 residues. The DNA for the CDR3 is TGTGCCAGCAGCTCGCGACTAGCGGGACTGCGAGAGCAGTACTTC. It specifies CASSSRLAGLREQYF.

The rearrangement joins TRBV6-6 to TRBJ2-3, with 14 bases aligning to TRBD2. V lost 6 bases and J lost 4; bases outside the gene matches: 6. The CDR3 runs to 16 residues. Germline assignment: CDR1 MNHNY and CDR2 SVGAGI (reference sequence). The CDR3 region has the DNA TGTGCCAGCAGCCCTATGGGACTAGCGGGAGCAGATACGCAGTATTTT. It translates to CASSPMGLAGADTQYF.

V usage is TRBV27 and J usage is TRBJ2-5; possibly TRBD1 or TRBD2 for D (5 bases each). The CDR3 is 13 amino acids. V lost 6 bases and J 2 bases, leaving 10 bases between the germline ends. Germline CDR1 and CDR2: MNHEY and SMNVEV (reference sequence). CDR3 DNA: TGTGCCAGCAGATCCGGGGCTCAAGAGACCCAGTACTTC. It yields the protein CASRSGAQETQYF.

V and J are TRBV5-1 and TRBJ2-3, with a possible D match to TRBD2 (6 bases). The CDR3 contains 15 residues. V was clipped by 5 bases and J by 0 bases, with 13 bases between them. The germline V gene has CDR1 SGHRS and CDR2 YFSETQ. The CDR3 here is CASRGLASSTDTQYF. The CDR3 nucleotides read TGCGCCAGCAGAGGGCTAGCGAGTAGCACAGATACGCAGTATTTT. The complete variable domain, with remaining parts taken from reference TRBV5-1 and TRBJ2-3, reads KAGVTQTPRYLIKTRGQQVTLSCSPISGHRSVSWYQQTPGQGLQFLFEYFSETQRNKGNFPGRFSGRQFSNSRSEMNVSTLELGDSALYLCASRGLASSTDTQYFGPGTRLTVL.

The rearrangement uses TRBV6-6 and TRBJ1-2; TRBD1 might be the D (5 bases). The CDR3 is 15 residues long. Trimming took 4 bases from V and 7 from J, leaving 19 bases between them. The germline gives CDR1 MNHNY, CDR2 SVGAGI (reference sequence). In DNA form, the CDR3 reads TGTGCCAGCAGTTTGCGGGGCAGGGAGGTTTTTGGCTACACCTTC. Translation: CASSLRGREVFGYTF.

The rearrangement uses TRBV7-8 and TRBJ1-5; D call uncertain. This CDR3 has 13 amino acids. The V gene lost 6 bases and the J gene lost 6 bases, with 12 bases spanning the gap. Looked up from germline, CDR1 is SGHVS and CDR2 is FQNEAQ. The CDR3 is CASSPRGLQPQHF. Written as DNA, the CDR3 is TGTGCCAGCAGTCCTCGAGGCCTTCAGCCCCAGCATTTT.

The chain employs TRBV5-1 and TRBJ2-2, with 9 positions matching TRBD2. This CDR3 region has 16 residues. From germline, CDR1 is SGHRS and CDR2 YFSETQ. J lost 4 bases, V lost 0 bases, and 4 bases had no gene match. The CDR3 DNA reads as TGCGCCAGCAGCTTGGTCGGCGGGAGGGCCACCGGGGAGCTGTTTTTT. Protein product: CASSLVGGRATGELFF.

The gene calls are TRBV27 and TRBJ2-7, with 8 nucleotides matching TRBD1. The CDR3 is 16 residues long. Losses at the gene ends were 6 bases for V and 6 bases for J; bases not matched to a gene: 16. Germline-derived CDR1 and CDR2 are MNHEY and SMNVEV (reference sequence). The CDR3 spells CASSQGAQLGPGEQYF. CDR3 coding DNA: TGTGCCAGCAGCCAGGGGGCCCAGTTGGGGCCGGGCGAGCAGTACTTC.

This rearrangement joins TRBV2 to TRBJ1-2, with D perhaps TRBD1 (6 bases). This CDR3 contains 13 residues. Trimming shortened V by 3 bases and J by 8 bases, and 13 bases separated the two germline ends. Germline CDR1 SNHLY, CDR2 FYNNEI. CDR3 residues: CASSDQGTAGYTF. The CDR3 nucleotides read TGTGCCAGCAGTGACCAGGGGACGGCAGGCTACACCTTC.

This chain uses TRBV2 with TRBJ2-7, with D possibly matching TRBD1 (6 bases). The germline V and J ends were trimmed by 0 bases and 3 bases, with 15 bases remaining between them. The CDR3 spans 16 residues. In germline, CDR1 is SNHLY, CDR2 FYNNEI. In DNA form, the CDR3 reads TGTGCCAGCAGTGAAGCTGGCGTGGGGGCTAGCTACGAGCAGTACTTC. It specifies CASSEAGVGASYEQYF.

This clone was seen once. The chain has TRBV9 and TRBJ2-3, with 9 nucleotides matching TRBD1. This CDR3 region has 16 residues. J was trimmed by 4 bases and V by 4 bases; bases with no gene match: 10. Per the germline V gene, CDR1 is SGDLS and CDR2 is YYNGEE. CDR3 DNA: TGTGCCAGCAGCCCCTACGGACAGGGGAGAGCAGATACGCAGTATTTT. It specifies CASSPYGQGRADTQYF.

The gene calls are TRBV11-2 and TRBJ1-2; 8 bases align to TRBD1. The CDR3 covers 14 residues. Losses at the gene ends were 10 bases for V and 4 bases for J; bases not matched to a gene: 11. Germline V gene lookup returns CDR1 SGHAT and CDR2 FQNNGV. Written as DNA, the CDR3 is TGTGCCACTTCACAGGACAGGGTTCGCTATGGCTACACCTTC. Its translation: CATSQDRVRYGYTF.

V gene TRBV28 combines with J gene TRBJ2-5; D may be TRBD1 (6 bases). The J call may be mistaken, given a closer DNA end match to TRBJ2-7. Germline V gene sequence: CDR1 MDHEN, CDR2 SYDVKM. This CDR3 is built from 16 residues. The CDR3 loop reads CASSLVRGQPSYEQYF. The CDR3, as DNA: TGTGCCAGCAGTTTAGTCCGGGGACAACCTTCCTACGAGCAGTACTTC.

The gene calls are TRBV11-2 and TRBJ2-5; the D is unclear. The CDR3 is made up of 13 amino acids. Trimming stripped 5 bases from V and 4 bases from J, with 11 bases between. The V gene's germline CDR1 is SGHAT and CDR2 FQNNGV. CDR3 amino acids: CASSRSNPETQYF. In DNA form, the CDR3 reads TGTGCCAGCAGCCGCTCCAACCCAGAGACCCAGTACTTC.

This sequence joins TRBV27 and TRBJ2-7, with TRBD1 identical over 7 bases. The CDR3 is 15 residues long. The germline V gene has CDR1 MNHEY and CDR2 SMNVEV (reference sequence). J was trimmed by 2 bases and V by 3 bases; bases with no gene match: 7. CDR3 sequence: CASSFDRVGAYEQYF. The CDR3 DNA follows: TGTGCCAGCAGTTTCGACAGGGTTGGGGCCTACGAGCAGTACTTC.

Remarks on this clone: Other DNA sequences from this sample encode an identical CDR3 as well. V and J are TRBV7-9 and TRBJ2-7; no clear D gene. Trimming removed 0 bases from V and 0 bases from J, with 6 bases in between. The CDR3 runs to 14 residues. Per germline, CDR1 SEHNR and CDR2 FQNEAQ (reference sequence). CDR3 in amino acids: CASSLAGSSYEQYF. CDR3 DNA: TGTGCCAGCAGCTTAGCTGGTAGCTCCTACGAGCAGTACTTC.

V and J are TRBV7-3 and TRBJ1-1; 7 nucleotides agree with TRBD1. Germline CDR1 SGHTA, CDR2 FQGTGA. The CDR3 runs 13 residues. V gave up 5 bases and J gave up 4 bases; unmatched junction bases: 4. CDR3 sequence: CASSPQGGTEAFF. Written as DNA, the CDR3 is TGTGCCAGCAGCCCCCAGGGGGGCACTGAAGCTTTCTTT.